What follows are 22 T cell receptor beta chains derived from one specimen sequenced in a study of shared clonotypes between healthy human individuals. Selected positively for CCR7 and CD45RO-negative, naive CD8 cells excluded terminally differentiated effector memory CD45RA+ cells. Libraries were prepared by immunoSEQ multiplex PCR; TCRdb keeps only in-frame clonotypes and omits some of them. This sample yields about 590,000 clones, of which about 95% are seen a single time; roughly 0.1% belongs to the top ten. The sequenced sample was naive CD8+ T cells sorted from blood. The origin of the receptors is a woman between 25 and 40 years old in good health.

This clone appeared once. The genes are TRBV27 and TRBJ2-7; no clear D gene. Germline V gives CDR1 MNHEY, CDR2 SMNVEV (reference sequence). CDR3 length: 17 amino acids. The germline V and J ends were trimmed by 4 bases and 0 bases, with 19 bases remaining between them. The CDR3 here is CASSSQKGAASSYEQYF. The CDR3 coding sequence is TGTGCCAGCAGTTCCCAAAAGGGTGCAGCGAGCTCCTACGAGCAGTACTTC.

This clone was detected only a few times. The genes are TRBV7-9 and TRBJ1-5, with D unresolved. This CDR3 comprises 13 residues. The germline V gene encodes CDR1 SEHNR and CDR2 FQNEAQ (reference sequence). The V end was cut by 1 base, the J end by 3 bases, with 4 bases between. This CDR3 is CASSLDNNQPQHF. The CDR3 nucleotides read TGTGCCAGCAGCTTAGATAACAATCAGCCCCAGCATTTT.

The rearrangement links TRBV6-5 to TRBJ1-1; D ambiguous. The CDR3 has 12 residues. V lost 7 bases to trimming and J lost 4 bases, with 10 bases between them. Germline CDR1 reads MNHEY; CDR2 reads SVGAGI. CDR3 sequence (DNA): TGTGCCAGCATCGATAGCGGCACTGAAGCTTTCTTT. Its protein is CASIDSGTEAFF.

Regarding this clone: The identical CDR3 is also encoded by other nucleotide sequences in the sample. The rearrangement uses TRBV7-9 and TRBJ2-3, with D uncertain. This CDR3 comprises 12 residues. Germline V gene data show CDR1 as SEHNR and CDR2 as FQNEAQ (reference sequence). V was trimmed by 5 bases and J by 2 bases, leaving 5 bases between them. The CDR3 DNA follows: TGTGCCAGCAGCCCCTCCACAGATACGCAGTATTTT. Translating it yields CASSPSTDTQYF.

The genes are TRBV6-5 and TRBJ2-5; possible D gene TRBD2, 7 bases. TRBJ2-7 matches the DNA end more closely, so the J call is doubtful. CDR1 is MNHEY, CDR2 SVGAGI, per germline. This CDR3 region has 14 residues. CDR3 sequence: CASSGGFAGDEQYF. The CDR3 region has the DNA TGTGCCAGCAGTGGGGGCTTCGCGGGAGACGAGCAGTACTTC.

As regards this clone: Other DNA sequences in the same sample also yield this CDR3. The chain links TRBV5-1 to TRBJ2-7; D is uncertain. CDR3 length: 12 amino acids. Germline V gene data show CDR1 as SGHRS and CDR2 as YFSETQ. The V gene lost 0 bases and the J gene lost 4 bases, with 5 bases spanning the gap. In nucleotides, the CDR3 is TGCGCCAGCAGCTTGGGTGGGTACGAGCAGTACTTC. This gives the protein CASSLGGYEQYF.

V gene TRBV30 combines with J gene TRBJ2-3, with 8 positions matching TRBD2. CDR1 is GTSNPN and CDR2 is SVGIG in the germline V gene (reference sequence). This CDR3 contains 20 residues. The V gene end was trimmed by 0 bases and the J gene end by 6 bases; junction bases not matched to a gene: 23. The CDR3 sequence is CAWSVNLLPGREARKDTQYF. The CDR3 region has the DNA TGTGCCTGGAGTGTAAACCTGCTGCCCGGGCGGGAGGCCAGGAAGGATACGCAGTATTTT.

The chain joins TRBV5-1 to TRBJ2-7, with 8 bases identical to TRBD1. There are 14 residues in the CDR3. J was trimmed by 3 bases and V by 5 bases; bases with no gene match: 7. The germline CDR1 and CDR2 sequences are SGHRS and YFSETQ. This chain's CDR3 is CASRAGTGGYEQYF. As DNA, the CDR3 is TGCGCCAGCAGAGCCGGGACAGGAGGCTACGAGCAGTACTTC.

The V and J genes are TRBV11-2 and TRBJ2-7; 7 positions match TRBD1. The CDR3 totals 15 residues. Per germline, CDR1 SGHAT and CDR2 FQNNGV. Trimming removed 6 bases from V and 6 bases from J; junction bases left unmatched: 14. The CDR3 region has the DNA TGTGCCAGCAGGCGTACCGGGACAGCGCCCAGCGAGCAGTACTTC. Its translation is CASRRTGTAPSEQYF. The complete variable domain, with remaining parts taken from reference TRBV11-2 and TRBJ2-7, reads EAGVAQSPRYKIIEKRQSVAFWCNPISGHATLYWYQQILGQGPKLLIQFQNNGVVDDSQLPKDRFSAERLKGVDSTLKIQPAKLEDSAVYLCASRRTGTAPSEQYFGPGTRLTVT.

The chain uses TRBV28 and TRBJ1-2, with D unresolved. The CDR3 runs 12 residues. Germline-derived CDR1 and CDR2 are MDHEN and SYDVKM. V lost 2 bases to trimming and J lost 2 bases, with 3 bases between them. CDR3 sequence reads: CASSLENYGYTF. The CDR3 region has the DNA TGTGCCAGCAGTTTAGAGAACTATGGCTACACCTTC.

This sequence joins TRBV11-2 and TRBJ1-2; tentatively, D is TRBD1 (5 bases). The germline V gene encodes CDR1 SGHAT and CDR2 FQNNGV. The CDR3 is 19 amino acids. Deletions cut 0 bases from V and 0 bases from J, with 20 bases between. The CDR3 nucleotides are TGTGCCAGCAGCTTAGAACTTGGGGCGGAACGTGGCCCTAACTATGGCTACACCTTC. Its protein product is CASSLELGAERGPNYGYTF.

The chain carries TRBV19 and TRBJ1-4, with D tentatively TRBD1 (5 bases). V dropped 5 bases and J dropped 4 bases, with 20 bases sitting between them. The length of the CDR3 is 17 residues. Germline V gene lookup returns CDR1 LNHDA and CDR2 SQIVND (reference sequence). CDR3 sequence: CASSLGQRRGGNEKLFF. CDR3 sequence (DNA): TGTGCCAGTAGTCTCGGACAACGGAGAGGTGGTAATGAAAAACTGTTTTTT.

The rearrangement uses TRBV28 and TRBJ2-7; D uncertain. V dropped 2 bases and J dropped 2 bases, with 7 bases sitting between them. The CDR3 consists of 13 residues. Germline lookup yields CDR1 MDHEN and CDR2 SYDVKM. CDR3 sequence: CASSLTATYEQYF. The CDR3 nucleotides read TGTGCCAGCAGTTTAACAGCTACCTACGAGCAGTACTTC.

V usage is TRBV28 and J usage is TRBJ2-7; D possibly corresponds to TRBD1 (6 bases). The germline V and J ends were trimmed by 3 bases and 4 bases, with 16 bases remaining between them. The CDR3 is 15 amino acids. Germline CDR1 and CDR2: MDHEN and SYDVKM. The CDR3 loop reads CASSLTPGQPYEQYF. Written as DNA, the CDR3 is TGTGCCAGCAGTTTGACCCCCGGACAGCCTTACGAGCAGTACTTC.

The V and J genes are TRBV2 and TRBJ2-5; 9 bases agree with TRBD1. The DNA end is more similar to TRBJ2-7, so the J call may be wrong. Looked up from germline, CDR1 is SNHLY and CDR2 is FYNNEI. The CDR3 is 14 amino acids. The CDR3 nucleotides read TGTGCCAGCAGTGACGGGACAGGGCGGTACGAGCAGTACTTC. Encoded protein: CASSDGTGRYEQYF.

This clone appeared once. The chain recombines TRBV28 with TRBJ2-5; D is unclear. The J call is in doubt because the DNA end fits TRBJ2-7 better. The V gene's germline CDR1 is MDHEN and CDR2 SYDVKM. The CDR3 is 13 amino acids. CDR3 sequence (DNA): TGTGCCAGCAGTCCACTCGTTAACTACGAGCAGTACTTC. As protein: CASSPLVNYEQYF.

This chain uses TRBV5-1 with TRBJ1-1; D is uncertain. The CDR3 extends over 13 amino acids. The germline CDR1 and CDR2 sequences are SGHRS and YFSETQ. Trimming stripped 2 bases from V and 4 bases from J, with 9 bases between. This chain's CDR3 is CASSLFRGTEAFF. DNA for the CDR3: TGCGCCAGCAGCTTATTTCGGGGCACTGAAGCTTTCTTT.

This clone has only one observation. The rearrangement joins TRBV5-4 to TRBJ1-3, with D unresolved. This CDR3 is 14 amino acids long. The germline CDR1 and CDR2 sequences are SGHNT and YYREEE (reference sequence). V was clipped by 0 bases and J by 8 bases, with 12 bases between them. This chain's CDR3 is CASSLGQESDTIYF. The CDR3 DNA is TGTGCCAGCAGCTTGGGACAAGAATCGGACACCATATATTTT.

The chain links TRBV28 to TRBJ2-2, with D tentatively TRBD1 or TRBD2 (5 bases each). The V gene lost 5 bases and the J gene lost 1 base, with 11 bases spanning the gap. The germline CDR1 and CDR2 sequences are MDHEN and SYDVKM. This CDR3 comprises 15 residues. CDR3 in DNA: TGTGCCAGCAGTCCCTGGGACCTGAACACCGGGGAGCTGTTTTTT. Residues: CASSPWDLNTGELFF.

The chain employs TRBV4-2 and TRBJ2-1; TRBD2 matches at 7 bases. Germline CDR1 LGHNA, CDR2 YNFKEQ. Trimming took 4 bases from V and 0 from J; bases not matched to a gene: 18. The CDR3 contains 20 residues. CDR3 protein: CASSLPAGVLSGSSYNEQFF. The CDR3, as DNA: TGTGCCAGCAGCCTCCCGGCGGGAGTATTAAGTGGGAGCTCCTACAATGAGCAGTTCTTC.

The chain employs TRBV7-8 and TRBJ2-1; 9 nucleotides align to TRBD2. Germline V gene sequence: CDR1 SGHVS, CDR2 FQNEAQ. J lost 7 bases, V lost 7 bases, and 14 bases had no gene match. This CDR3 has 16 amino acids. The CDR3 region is CASIGGDSGSANEQFF. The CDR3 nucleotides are TGTGCCAGCATCGGTGGCGATAGCGGGAGTGCTAATGAGCAGTTCTTC.

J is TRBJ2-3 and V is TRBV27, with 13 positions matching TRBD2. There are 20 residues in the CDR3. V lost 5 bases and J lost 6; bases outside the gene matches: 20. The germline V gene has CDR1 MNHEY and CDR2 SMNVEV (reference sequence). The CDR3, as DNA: TGTGCCAGCAGTAATCCGGGACTAGCGGGGCTCCTACCGGGGGTGGATACGCAGTATTTT. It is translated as CASSNPGLAGLLPGVDTQYF.